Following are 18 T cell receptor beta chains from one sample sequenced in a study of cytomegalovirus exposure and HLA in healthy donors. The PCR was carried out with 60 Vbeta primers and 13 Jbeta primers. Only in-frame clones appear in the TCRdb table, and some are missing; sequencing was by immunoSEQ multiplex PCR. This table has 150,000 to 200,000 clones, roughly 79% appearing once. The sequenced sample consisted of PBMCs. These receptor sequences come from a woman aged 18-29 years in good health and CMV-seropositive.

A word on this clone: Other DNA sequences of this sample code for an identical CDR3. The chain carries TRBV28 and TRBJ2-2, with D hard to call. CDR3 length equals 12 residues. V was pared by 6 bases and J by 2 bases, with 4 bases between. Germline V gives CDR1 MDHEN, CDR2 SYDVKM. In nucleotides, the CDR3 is TGTGCCAGCAGGAGAAACACCGGGGAGCTGTTTTTT. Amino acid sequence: CASRRNTGELFF.

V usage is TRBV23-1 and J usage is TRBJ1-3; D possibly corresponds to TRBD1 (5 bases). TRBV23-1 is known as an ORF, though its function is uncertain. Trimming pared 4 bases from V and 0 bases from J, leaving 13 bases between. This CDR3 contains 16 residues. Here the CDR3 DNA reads TGCGCCAGCAGTCCAGTGACAGCGACCTCTGGAAACACCATATATTTT. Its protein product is CASSPVTATSGNTIYF.

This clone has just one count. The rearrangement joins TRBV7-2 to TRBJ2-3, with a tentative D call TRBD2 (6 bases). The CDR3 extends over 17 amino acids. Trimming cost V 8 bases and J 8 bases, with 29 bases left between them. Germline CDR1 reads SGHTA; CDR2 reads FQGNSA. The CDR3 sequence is CASDIQVFQGLEGTQYF. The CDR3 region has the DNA TGTGCCAGCGACATCCAGGTTTTTCAGGGCCTGGAGGGTACGCAGTATTTT.

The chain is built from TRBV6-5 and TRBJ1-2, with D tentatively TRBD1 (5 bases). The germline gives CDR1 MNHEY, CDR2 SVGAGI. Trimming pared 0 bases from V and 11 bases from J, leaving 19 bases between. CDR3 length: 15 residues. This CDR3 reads CASSYSRWGLSAYTF. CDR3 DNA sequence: TGTGCCAGCAGTTACTCGAGGTGGGGACTTTCTGCTTACACCTTC.

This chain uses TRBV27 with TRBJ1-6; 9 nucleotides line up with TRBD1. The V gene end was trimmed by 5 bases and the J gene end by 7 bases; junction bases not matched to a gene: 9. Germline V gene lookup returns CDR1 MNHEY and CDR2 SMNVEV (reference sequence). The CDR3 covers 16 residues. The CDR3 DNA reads TGTGCCAGCAGTCGCCGGGACAGGGTAGGAAATTCACCCCTCCACTTT. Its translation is CASSRRDRVGNSPLHF.

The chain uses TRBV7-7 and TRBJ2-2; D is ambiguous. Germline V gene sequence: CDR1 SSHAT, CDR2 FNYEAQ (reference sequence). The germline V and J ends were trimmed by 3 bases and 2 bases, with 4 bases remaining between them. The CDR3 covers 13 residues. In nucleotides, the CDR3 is TGTGCCAGCAGCTTGGGCAACACCGGGGAGCTGTTTTTT. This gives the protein CASSLGNTGELFF.

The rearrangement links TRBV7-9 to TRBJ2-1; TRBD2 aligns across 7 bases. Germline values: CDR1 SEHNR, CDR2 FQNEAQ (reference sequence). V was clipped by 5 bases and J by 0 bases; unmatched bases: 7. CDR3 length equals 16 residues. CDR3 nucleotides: TGTGCCAGCAGCGCCGTAGCGGGTAGCTCCTACAATGAGCAGTTCTTC. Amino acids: CASSAVAGSSYNEQFF.

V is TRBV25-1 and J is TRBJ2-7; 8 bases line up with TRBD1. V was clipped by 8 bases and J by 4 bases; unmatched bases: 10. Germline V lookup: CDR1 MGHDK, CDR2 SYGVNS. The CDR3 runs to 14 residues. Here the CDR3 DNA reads TGTGCCAGCGGCCTCCGGCAGGGGGCTTACGAGCAGTACTTC. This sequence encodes CASGLRQGAYEQYF.

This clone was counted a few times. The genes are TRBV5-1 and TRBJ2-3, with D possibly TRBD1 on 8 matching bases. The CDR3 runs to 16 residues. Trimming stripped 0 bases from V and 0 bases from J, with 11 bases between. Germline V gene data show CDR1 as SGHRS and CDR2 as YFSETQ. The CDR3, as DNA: TGCGCCAGCAGCTTGGACAGGGGGGGAAGCACAGATACGCAGTATTTT. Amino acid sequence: CASSLDRGGSTDTQYF. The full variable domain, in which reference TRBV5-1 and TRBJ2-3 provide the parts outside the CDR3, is KAGVTQTPRYLIKTRGQQVTLSCSPISGHRSVSWYQQTPGQGLQFLFEYFSETQRNKGNFPGRFSGRQFSNSRSEMNVSTLELGDSALYLCASSLDRGGSTDTQYFGPGTRLTVL.

The CDR3 coding sequence is TGTGCCAGCAGCGTAGATGTCCAGGCTAACTATGGCTACACCTTC. Protein sequence: CASSVDVQANYGYTF. This chain links TRBV9 with TRBJ1-2, with unresolved D. The CDR3 runs 15 residues. Germline V gene sequence: CDR1 SGDLS, CDR2 YYNGEE. Trimming pared 0 bases from V and 0 bases from J, leaving 9 bases between.

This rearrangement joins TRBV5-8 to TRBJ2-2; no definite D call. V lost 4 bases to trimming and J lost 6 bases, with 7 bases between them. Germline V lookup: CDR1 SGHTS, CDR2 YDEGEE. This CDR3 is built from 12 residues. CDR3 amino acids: CASSPQAGELFF. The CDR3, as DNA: TGTGCCAGCAGCCCTCAGGCCGGGGAGCTGTTTTTT.

CDR3 bases: TGTGCCAGCAGCGCGGGACTAGGGGCCTACGAGCAGTACTTC. This codes for CASSAGLGAYEQYF. The rearrangement uses TRBV7-6 and TRBJ2-7; 8 bases are shared with TRBD2. After removal of 5 bases from V and 2 bases from J, the junction contained 5 bases not matched to a gene. This CDR3 region has 14 residues. Germline CDR1 reads SGHVS; CDR2 reads FNYEAQ.

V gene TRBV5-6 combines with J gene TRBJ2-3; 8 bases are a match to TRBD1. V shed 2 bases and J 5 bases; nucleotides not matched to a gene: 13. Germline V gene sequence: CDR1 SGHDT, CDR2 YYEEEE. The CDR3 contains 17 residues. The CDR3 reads CASSLSEDRGAGDTQYF. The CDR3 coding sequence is TGTGCCAGCAGCTTAAGCGAAGACAGGGGTGCTGGAGATACGCAGTATTTT.

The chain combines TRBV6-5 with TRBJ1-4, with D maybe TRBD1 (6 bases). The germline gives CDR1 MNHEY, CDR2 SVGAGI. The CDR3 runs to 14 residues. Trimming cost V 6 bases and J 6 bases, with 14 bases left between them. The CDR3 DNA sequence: TGTGCCAGCAGCGGAGACAGGCAGGATGAAAAACTGTTTTTT. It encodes CASSGDRQDEKLFF.

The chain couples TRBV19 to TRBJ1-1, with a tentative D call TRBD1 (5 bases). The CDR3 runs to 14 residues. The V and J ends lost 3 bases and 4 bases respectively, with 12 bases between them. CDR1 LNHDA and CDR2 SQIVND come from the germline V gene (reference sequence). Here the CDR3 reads CASSISQGATEAFF. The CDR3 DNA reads TGTGCCAGTAGTATTAGCCAAGGGGCCACTGAAGCTTTCTTT.

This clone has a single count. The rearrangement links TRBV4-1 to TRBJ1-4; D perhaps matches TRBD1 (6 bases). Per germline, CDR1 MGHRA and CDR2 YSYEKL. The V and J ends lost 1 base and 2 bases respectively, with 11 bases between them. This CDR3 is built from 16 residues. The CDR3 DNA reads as TGCGCCAGCAGCCAAGGCAGGGGTGAGACTAATGAAAAACTGTTTTTT. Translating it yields CASSQGRGETNEKLFF.

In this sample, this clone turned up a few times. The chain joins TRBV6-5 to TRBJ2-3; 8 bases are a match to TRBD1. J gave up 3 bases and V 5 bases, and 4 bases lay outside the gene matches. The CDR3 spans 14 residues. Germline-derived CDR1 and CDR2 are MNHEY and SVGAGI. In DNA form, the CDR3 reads TGTGCCAGCAGTCACAGACAGGGGACAGATACGCAGTATTTT. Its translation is CASSHRQGTDTQYF.

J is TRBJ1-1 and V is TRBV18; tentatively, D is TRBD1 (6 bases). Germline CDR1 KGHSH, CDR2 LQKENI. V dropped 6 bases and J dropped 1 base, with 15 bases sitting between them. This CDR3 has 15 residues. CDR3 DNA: TGTGCCAGCTCCCGCGGACAGACTTCGAACACTGAAGCTTTCTTT. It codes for CASSRGQTSNTEAFF. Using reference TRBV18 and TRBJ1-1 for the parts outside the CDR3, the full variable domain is NAGVMQNPRHLVRRRGQEARLRCSPMKGHSHVYWYRQLPEEGLKFMVYLQKENIIDESGMPKERFSAEFPKEGPSILRIQQVVRGDSAAYFCASSRGQTSNTEAFFGQGTRLTVV.